The present T cell receptor (beta chain) was sequenced within a study of blood T cell repertoires in COVID-19. About the study: COVID-19 samples, acute and convalescent, were from the United States, Italy and Spain.

Methods used by the authors: Reference gene primer amplification gave nucleated cell count estimates. Here immunoSEQ multiplex PCR was the method, and the copy in TCRdb shows in-frame clones only, minus some. V and J calls and clone size are as listed in that table; D and trimming were resolved from the DNA. The data hold over 120,000 clones, with roughly 89% observed a single time. V was trimmed by 5 bases and J by 3 bases, leaving 10 bases between them. Germline lookup yields CDR1 SEHNR and CDR2 FQNEAQ (reference sequence). The CDR3 runs 13 residues. Participant-reported clinical history was the basis for cohort assignment. The study counted Cohort 3 donors as recovered given two negative PCRs, clearance, or symptom resolution.

The specimen was PBMCs or T cells enriched from blood (not recorded which). The V call is TRBV7-9, the J call TRBJ1-2, with D perhaps matching TRBD1 (6 bases). This sequence originates from a man between 45 and 60 years old who had recovered from COVID-19. CDR3 region: CASSRRTDYGYTF. CDR3 nucleotides: TGTGCCAGCAGCCGCCGGACAGACTATGGCTACACCTTC. Supplemented by reference TRBV7-9 and TRBJ1-2, the full variable domain reads DTGVSQNPRHKITKRGQNVTFRCDPISEHNRLYWYRQTLGQGPEFLTYFQNEAQLEKSRLLSDRFSAERPKGSFSTLEIQRTEQGDSAMYLCASSRRTDYGYTFGSGTRLTVV.